This TCR beta chain originates from a study of blood T cell repertoires in COVID-19. The wider study: PBMCs, B-cell-depleted T cells, or T cells were the source of the cDNA or gDNA that made up the material.

There are 15 residues in the CDR3. Germline V gene data show CDR1 as SGHTA and CDR2 as FQGNSA. V lost 5 bases to trimming and J lost 6 bases; unmatched junction nucleotides: 7. One Seattle source followed patients from active infection through their disease course. Per the original data handling: Reference gene primer amplification gave estimated nucleated cell counts. The assay was immunoSEQ multiplex PCR, and TCRdb's table has in-frame clones only and misses some. Clone size and the V and J calls come from that table; the DNA yielded D and trimming. The sample yields tens of thousands of clones, less than 95% seen once.

The sequencing input was peripheral blood. This rearrangement joins TRBV7-2 to TRBJ2-1; TRBD2 aligns across 10 bases. The sequence was collected from a man in his fifties or sixties with COVID-19, enrolled during active disease. The CDR3 region is CASSTRTSGINEQFF. The CDR3 nucleotides are TGTGCCAGCAGCACCCGGACTAGCGGTATCAATGAGCAGTTCTTC.